This is a list of T cell receptor beta chains from one sample in a study of blood T cell repertoires in COVID-19. Assay used: immunoSEQ multiplex PCR; TCRdb lists only in-frame clones, some missing. The sample contains about 180,000 clones, 70% to 90% of which appear only once. Material for sequencing was peripheral blood. Receptors were obtained from a human donor with active or convalescent COVID-19. The donor label of this sample is uncertain. Both conserved end residues are part of each CDR3.

J gene | V gene | CDR3 protein
TRBJ2-1 | TRBV28 | CASSFHPTRSSYNEQFF
TRBJ1-1 | TRBV11-2 | CASSFFIHSRNTEAFF
TRBJ2-7 | TRBV3-1/TRBV3-2 | CASSRSGSLAYEQYF
TRBJ1-2 | TRBV5-1 | CASSLRDTSLTNYGYTF
TRBJ2-7 | TRBV11-2 | CASSLPDEQYF
TRBJ2-2 | TRBV7-2 | CASSWRQGAIGELFF
TRBJ1-4 | TRBV19 | CASSIVRPPGEKLFF
TRBJ2-7 | TRBV10-2 | CASSDKGDYEQYF
TRBJ1-3 | TRBV5-1 | CASSLGTGNGNTIYF
TRBJ2-7 | TRBV3-1/TRBV3-2 | CASSQDLSYEQYF
TRBJ2-1 | TRBV6-2/TRBV6-3 | CASSYSFLAEIYNEQFF
TRBJ2-2 | TRBV27 | CASRSGEWAGELFF
TRBJ2-7 | TRBV11-3 | CASSLRGSGESFEQYF
TRBJ2-7 | TRBV5-1 | CASSLTSGYEQYF
TRBJ2-6 | TRBV5-4 | CASSQGTSGGAPGANVLTF
TRBJ1-1 | TRBV18 | CASSLNRGSVSMNTEAFF
TRBJ1-2 | TRBV18 | CASSIEGNGYTF
TRBJ2-5 | TRBV2 | CASKVGAGRDQETQYF
TRBJ2-7 | TRBV28 | CASQTGVPYEQYF
TRBJ2-3 | TRBV7-8 | CASSLSTRTSGTDTQYF
TRBJ1-2 | TRBV19 | CASRRQGGYGYTF
TRBJ2-3 | TRBV19 | CASSLYRTDTQYF
TRBJ2-7 | TRBV28 | CASSEGGSSEQYF
TRBJ2-3 | TRBV6-5 | CASSYLAGGADTQYF
TRBJ2-7 | TRBV25-1 | CASRGQGSDYEQYF
TRBJ1-2 | TRBV11-3 | CASSLETGGRYGYTF
TRBJ1-2 | TRBV5-5 | CASSRGPTGDGYTF
TRBJ2-3 | TRBV5-3 | CARSTTGQRYLTDTQYF
TRBJ2-5 | TRBV28 | CASSSWSGGQETQYF
TRBJ1-6 | TRBV5-1 | CASSRGTDYNSPLHF
TRBJ2-4 | TRBV5-4 | CASSNPGQGLTAKNIQYF
TRBJ1-2 | TRBV12-3/TRBV12-4 | CASGQDGLGGYTF
TRBJ2-7 | TRBV11-2 | CASSSGLAGSYEQYF
TRBJ1-6 | TRBV28 | CASSLFGDRANSPLHF
TRBJ2-7 | TRBV2 | CASNGGGRLSEQYF
TRBJ2-1 | TRBV28 | CASSPGGRGTKDEQFF
TRBJ2-7 | TRBV12-3/TRBV12-4 | CASTIGGSYEQYF
TRBJ2-2 | TRBV27 | CASSRAGTSGRKAGELFF
TRBJ1-1 | TRBV28 | CASSQVAPNTEAFF
TRBJ1-1 | TRBV30 | CAWSVHRDVEAFF
TRBJ2-3 | TRBV25-1 | CASSQVTDTQYF
TRBJ2-1 | TRBV6-1 | CASSSGLPYNEQFF
TRBJ2-4 | TRBV23-1 | CASSQSTGPAKNIQYF
TRBJ2-7 | TRBV27 | CASRDRGFSGPYEQYF
TRBJ1-2 | TRBV4-1 | CASSQDLLGGYGYTF
TRBJ2-2 | TRBV5-1 | CASSQDRGLDGELFF
TRBJ2-7 | TRBV5-5 | CASSWGHTAYEQYF